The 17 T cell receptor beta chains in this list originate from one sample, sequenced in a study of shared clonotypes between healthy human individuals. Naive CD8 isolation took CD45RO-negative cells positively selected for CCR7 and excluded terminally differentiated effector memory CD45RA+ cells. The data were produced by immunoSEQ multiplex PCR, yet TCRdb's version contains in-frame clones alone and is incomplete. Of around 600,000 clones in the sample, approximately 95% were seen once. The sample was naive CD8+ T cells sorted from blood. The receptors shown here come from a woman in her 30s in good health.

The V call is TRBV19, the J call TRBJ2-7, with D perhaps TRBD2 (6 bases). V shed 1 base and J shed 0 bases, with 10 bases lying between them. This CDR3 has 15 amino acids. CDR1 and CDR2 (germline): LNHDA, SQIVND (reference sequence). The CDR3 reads CASSIAASASYEQYF. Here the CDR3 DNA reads TGTGCCAGTAGTATAGCGGCTAGCGCCTCCTACGAGCAGTACTTC.

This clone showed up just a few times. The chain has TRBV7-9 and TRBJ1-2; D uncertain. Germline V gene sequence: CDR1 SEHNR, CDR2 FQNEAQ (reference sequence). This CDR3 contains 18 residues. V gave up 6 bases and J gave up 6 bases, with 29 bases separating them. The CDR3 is CASSPPGQTPHTEDGYTF. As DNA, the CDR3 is TGTGCCAGCAGTCCACCCGGCCAGACACCTCACACGGAGGATGGCTACACCTTC.

The CDR3 DNA reads TGTGCCAGCAGCCCTAAAAATCGGGGGCTGGCTGAGACCCAGTACTTC. Amino acid sequence: CASSPKNRGLAETQYF. The chain carries TRBV4-2 and TRBJ2-5; D is possibly TRBD1 or TRBD2 (6 bases each). Trimming took 4 bases from V and 5 from J, leaving 20 bases between them. The CDR3 is made up of 16 amino acids. CDR1 is LGHNA and CDR2 is YNFKEQ in the germline V gene.

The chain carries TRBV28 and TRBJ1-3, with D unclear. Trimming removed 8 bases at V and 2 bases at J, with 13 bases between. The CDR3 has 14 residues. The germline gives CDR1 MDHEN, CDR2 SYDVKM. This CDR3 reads CASRWAGTGNTIYF. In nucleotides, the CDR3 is TGTGCCAGCCGGTGGGCAGGCACTGGAAACACCATATATTTT. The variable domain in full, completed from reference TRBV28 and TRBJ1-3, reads DVKVTQSSRYLVKRTGEKVFLECVQDMDHENMFWYRQDPGLGLRLIYFSYDVKMKEKGDIPEGYSVSREKKERFSLILESASTNQTSMYLCASRWAGTGNTIYFGEGSWLTVV.

CDR3 sequence (DNA): TGTGCCAGTAGTATTTTAGGACTCAGGGGCTTGAACACTGAAGCTTTCTTT. Protein sequence: CASSILGLRGLNTEAFF. This chain links TRBV19 with TRBJ1-1; D is possibly TRBD1 (6 bases). V gave up 3 bases and J gave up 0 bases, with 17 bases separating them. This CDR3 comprises 17 residues. Germline values: CDR1 LNHDA, CDR2 SQIVND (reference sequence).

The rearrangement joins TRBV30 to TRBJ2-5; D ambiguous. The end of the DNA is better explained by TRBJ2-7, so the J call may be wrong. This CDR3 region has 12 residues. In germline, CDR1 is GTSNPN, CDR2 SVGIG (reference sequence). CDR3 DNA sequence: TGTGCCTGGAGTGTAGGGAACTACGAGCAGTACTTC. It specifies CAWSVGNYEQYF.

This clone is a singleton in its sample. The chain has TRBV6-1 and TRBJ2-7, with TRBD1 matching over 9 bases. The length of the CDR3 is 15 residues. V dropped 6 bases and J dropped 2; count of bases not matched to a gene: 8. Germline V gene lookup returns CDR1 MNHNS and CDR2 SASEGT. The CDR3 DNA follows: TGTGCCAGCAGGGGACCGGGACAGGGTACCTACGAGCAGTACTTC. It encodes CASRGPGQGTYEQYF.

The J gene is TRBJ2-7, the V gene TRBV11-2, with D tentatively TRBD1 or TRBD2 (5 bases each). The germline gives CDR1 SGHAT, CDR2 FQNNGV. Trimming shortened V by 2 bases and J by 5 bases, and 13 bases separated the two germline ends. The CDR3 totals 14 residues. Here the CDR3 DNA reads TGTGCCAGCAGCTTATTGGGGGAGTCGGACGAGCAGTACTTC. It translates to CASSLLGESDEQYF.

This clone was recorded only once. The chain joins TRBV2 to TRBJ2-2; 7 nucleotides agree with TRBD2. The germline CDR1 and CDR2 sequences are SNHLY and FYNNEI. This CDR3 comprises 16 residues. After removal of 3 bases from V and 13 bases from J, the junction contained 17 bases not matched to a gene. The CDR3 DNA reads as TGTGCCAGCAGTGAGGAGGGAGGGAACACCGGGGAGCTGCTGTTTTTT. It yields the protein CASSEEGGNTGELLFF.

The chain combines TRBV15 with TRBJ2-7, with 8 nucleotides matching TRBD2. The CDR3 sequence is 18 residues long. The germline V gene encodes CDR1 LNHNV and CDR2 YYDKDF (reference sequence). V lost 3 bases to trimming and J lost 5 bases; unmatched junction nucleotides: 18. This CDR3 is CATSRAPGAGVVSHEQYF. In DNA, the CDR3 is TGTGCCACCAGCAGGGCTCCGGGAGCGGGAGTTGTGTCCCACGAGCAGTACTTC.

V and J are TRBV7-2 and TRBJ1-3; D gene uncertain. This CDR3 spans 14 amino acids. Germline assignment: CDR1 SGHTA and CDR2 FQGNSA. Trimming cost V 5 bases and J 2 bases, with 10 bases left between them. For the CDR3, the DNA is TGTGCCAGCAGCCTAGTCGGGCCTGGAAACACCATATATTTT. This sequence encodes CASSLVGPGNTIYF.

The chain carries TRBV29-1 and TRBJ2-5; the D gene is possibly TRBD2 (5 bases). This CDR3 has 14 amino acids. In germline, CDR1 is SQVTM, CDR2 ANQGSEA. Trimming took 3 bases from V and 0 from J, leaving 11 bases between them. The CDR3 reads CSVEPPGYQETQYF. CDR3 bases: TGCAGCGTTGAGCCCCCGGGGTACCAAGAGACCCAGTACTTC.

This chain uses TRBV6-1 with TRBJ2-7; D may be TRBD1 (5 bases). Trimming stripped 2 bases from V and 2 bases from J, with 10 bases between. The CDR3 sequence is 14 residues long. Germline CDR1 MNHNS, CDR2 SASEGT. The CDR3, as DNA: TGTGCCAGCAGTGAATTCAGGGCACCCTACGAGCAGTACTTC. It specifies CASSEFRAPYEQYF.

The CDR3 reads CASSPSNTGELFF. CDR3 bases: TGCGCCAGCAGTCCCTCGAACACCGGGGAGCTGTTTTTT. The V and J genes are TRBV10-1 and TRBJ2-2; D gene unclear. CDR1 and CDR2 (germline): WNHNN, SYGVQD (reference sequence). The CDR3 has 13 residues. Trimming removed 5 bases at V and 0 bases at J, with 4 bases between.

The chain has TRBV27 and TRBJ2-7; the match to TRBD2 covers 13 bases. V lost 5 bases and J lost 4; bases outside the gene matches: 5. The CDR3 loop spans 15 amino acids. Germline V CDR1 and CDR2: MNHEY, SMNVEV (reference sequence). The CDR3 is CASSLRTSGSYEQYF. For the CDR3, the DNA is TGTGCCAGCAGTCTGCGGACTAGCGGGAGTTACGAGCAGTACTTC.

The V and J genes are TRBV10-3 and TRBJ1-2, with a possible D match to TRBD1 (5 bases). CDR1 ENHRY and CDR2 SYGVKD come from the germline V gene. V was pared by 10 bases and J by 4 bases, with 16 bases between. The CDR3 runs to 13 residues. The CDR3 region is CANNPGPPYGYTF. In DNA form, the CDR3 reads TGTGCCAACAATCCGGGGCCACCCTATGGCTACACCTTC.

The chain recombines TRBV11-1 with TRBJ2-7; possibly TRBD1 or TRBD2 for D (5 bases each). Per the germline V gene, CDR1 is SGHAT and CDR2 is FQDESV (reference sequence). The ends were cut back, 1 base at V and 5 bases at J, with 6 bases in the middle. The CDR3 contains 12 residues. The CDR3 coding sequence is TGTGCCAGCAGCTTAGGGGGACACGAGCAGTACTTC. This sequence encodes CASSLGGHEQYF.